Below are 12 T cell receptor beta chains sequenced from a single sample in a study of control samples from healthy donors and cancer patients. Using immunoSEQ multiplex PCR, the repertoire was profiled, and TCRdb retains in-frame clones only, with some absent. The sample records tens of thousands of clones, nearly 90% being singletons. Sequenced input: blood. These receptor sequences come from a man aged 50-59 years in good health.

J is TRBJ1-5 and V is TRBV12-5, with D hard to call. The CDR3 is made up of 12 amino acids. V lost 7 bases and J 5 bases, leaving 9 bases between the germline ends. In germline, CDR1 is LGHNT, CDR2 FRNRAP. CDR3 in amino acids: CASALDYQPQHF. CDR3 coding DNA: TGTGCTAGTGCCCTCGACTATCAGCCCCAGCATTTT.

This rearrangement joins TRBV5-4 to TRBJ1-6, with TRBD1 as a possible D gene (5 bases). The V and J ends lost 3 bases and 7 bases respectively, with 20 bases between them. CDR1 and CDR2 from the germline V gene are SGHNT and YYREEE (reference sequence). The CDR3 runs 17 residues. The CDR3 spells CASSSNPGTLGNSPLHF. CDR3 DNA: TGTGCCAGCAGCTCAAACCCCGGGACGCTGGGCAATTCACCCCTCCACTTT.

This clone appeared a single time. Other DNA sequences in this sample translate to the same CDR3. This sequence joins TRBV9 and TRBJ2-3; no definite D call. With 0 bases removed from V and 0 bases from J, the gap between germline ends came to 5 bases. CDR3 length: 14 residues. The germline V gene has CDR1 SGDLS and CDR2 YYNGEE. CDR3 protein: CASSVAGSTDTQYF. The CDR3 nucleotides read TGTGCCAGCAGCGTAGCCGGCAGCACAGATACGCAGTATTTT.

The genes are TRBV25-1 and TRBJ2-4; no reliable D call. CDR3 length: 12 residues. The V and J ends lost 2 bases and 7 bases respectively, with 6 bases between them. The V gene's germline CDR1 is MGHDK and CDR2 SYGVNS. This CDR3 is CASSEGLNIQYF. CDR3 DNA sequence: TGTGCCAGCAGTGAAGGGTTGAACATTCAGTACTTC.

The chain links TRBV18 to TRBJ2-7; TRBD1 matches at 7 bases. Germline V gene sequence: CDR1 KGHSH, CDR2 LQKENI. The CDR3 spans 12 residues. V lost 7 bases and J lost 5; bases outside the gene matches: 5. CDR3 in DNA: TGTGCCAGCTTTGGACAGGTTCACGAGCAGTACTTC. As protein: CASFGQVHEQYF.

This clone was seen only once. The chain joins TRBV7-3 to TRBJ1-2, with D hard to call. Germline loops: CDR1 SGHTA, CDR2 FQGTGA. Between the trimmed V and J ends, which lost 5 bases and 8 bases, there was a span of 15 bases. This CDR3 comprises 13 residues. The CDR3 DNA is TGTGCCAGCAGCCTGAACCCAGGAAGCGGCTACACCTTC. Its translation is CASSLNPGSGYTF.

The CDR3 DNA is TGTGCCAGCAGCCGTCCCGGGACAGGGGGCTATGGCTACACCTTC. Translated: CASSRPGTGGYGYTF. The chain recombines TRBV6-5 with TRBJ1-2; 11 nucleotides align to TRBD1. V shed 6 bases and J 4 bases; nucleotides not matched to a gene: 7. This CDR3 contains 15 residues. Germline CDR1 MNHEY, CDR2 SVGAGI.

V usage is TRBV27 and J usage is TRBJ1-2; 10 bases line up with TRBD1. This CDR3 region has 14 residues. The trim removed 5 bases at V and 6 bases at J, leaving 6 bases unmatched. Germline V gene lookup returns CDR1 MNHEY and CDR2 SMNVEV (reference sequence). CDR3: CASSPFGTGDGYTF. As DNA, the CDR3 is TGTGCCAGCAGTCCCTTTGGGACAGGGGATGGCTACACCTTC.

The chain links TRBV30 to TRBJ1-1; D call uncertain. The CDR3 runs to 14 residues. V gave up 5 bases and J gave up 4 bases, with 17 bases separating them. Germline-derived CDR1 and CDR2 are GTSNPN and SVGIG (reference sequence). The CDR3 loop reads CAWARRGMGTEAFF. CDR3 nucleotide sequence: TGTGCCTGGGCCCGCCGAGGTATGGGCACTGAAGCTTTCTTT. Full variable domain (outside the CDR3, taken from reference TRBV30 and TRBJ1-1): SQTIHQWPATLVQPVGSPLSLECTVEGTSNPNLYWYRQAAGRGLQLLFYSVGIGQISSEVPQNLSASRPQDRQFILSSKKLLLSDSGFYLCAWARRGMGTEAFFGQGTRLTVV.

The chain uses TRBV27 and TRBJ2-7, with 8 bases lining up with TRBD1. The CDR3 runs to 15 residues. The trim removed 7 bases at V and 0 bases at J, leaving 8 bases unmatched. CDR1 is MNHEY and CDR2 is SMNVEV in the germline V gene (reference sequence). CDR3 coding DNA: TGTGCCAGCACCTCAATTGGGACAGGCTCCTACGAGCAGTACTTC. It encodes CASTSIGTGSYEQYF.

The rearrangement links TRBV5-1 to TRBJ1-4; a possible D gene is TRBD1 (6 bases). Germline V CDR1 and CDR2: SGHRS, YFSETQ. This CDR3 has 15 amino acids. Deletions cut 0 bases from V and 10 bases from J, with 16 bases between. This CDR3 reads CASSLDGGRPVKLFF. CDR3 DNA: TGCGCCAGCAGCTTGGATGGGGGGCGCCCCGTAAAACTGTTTTTT. Based on the CDR3 plus reference TRBV5-1 and TRBJ1-4, the full variable domain is KAGVTQTPRYLIKTRGQQVTLSCSPISGHRSVSWYQQTPGQGLQFLFEYFSETQRNKGNFPGRFSGRQFSNSRSEMNVSTLELGDSALYLCASSLDGGRPVKLFFGSGTQLSVL.

This sequence joins TRBV7-2 and TRBJ1-2; no firm D call. Germline assignment: CDR1 SGHTA and CDR2 FQGNSA. V lost 5 bases and J 3 bases, leaving 10 bases between the germline ends. The CDR3 contains 13 residues. CDR3 protein: CASSNVMYYGYTF. DNA of the CDR3: TGTGCCAGCAGCAACGTGATGTACTATGGCTACACCTTC.